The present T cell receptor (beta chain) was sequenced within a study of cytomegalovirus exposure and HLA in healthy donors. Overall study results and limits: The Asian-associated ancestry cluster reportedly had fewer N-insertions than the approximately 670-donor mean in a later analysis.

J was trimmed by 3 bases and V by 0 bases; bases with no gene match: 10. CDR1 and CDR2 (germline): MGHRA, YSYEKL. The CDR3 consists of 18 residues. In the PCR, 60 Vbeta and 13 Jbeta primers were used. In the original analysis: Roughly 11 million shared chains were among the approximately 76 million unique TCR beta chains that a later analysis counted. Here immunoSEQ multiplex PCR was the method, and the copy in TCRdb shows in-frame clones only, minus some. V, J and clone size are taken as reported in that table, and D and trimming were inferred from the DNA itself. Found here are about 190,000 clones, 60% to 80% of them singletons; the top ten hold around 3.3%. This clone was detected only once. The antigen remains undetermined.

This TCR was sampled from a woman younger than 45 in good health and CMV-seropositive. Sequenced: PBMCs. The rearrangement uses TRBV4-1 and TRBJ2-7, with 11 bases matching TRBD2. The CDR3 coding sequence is TGCGCCAGCAGCCAAGATGGGGGCCCTAGCGGGAGGTTCTACGAGCAGTACTTC. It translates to CASSQDGGPSGRFYEQYF.